Listed here are 9 T cell receptor beta chains from one sample, sequenced in a study of blood T cell repertoires in COVID-19 (dated by TCRdb to 2020 to 2022). Libraries came from the immunoSEQ multiplex PCR assay. In its TCRdb copy, this immuneACCESS table keeps in-frame sequences only and misses some clones. Where compared with another copy, unresolved V genes explain less than half of these, and the others have no known cause. This sample has some 180,000 clones in its table, and around 80% of those were observed once. The top ten hold less than 20% of the sample. The sequenced material came from peripheral blood. These receptors originate from a woman between 65 and 79 years old who had recovered from COVID-19.

The chain joins TRBV7-3 to TRBJ2-1; D is perhaps TRBD2 (6 bases). Looked up from germline, CDR1 is SGHTA and CDR2 is FQGTGA. V lost 2 bases, J lost 7 bases, and 12 bases lay in between. The length of the CDR3 is 14 residues. The CDR3 spells CASSLVGTLNEQFF. The CDR3 bases are TGTGCCAGCAGCTTAGTAGGGACTCTAAATGAGCAGTTCTTC.

The chain couples TRBV6-2 or TRBV6-3 to TRBJ2-2, with 10 bases matching TRBD2. The V segment lost 6 bases and the J segment 6 bases; nucleotides outside the gene matches: 31. The CDR3 contains 23 residues. CDR1 and CDR2 (germline): MNHEY, SVGEGT. CDR3 region: CASSHRGLAGVDRGRVIAGELFF. The CDR3 DNA reads as TGTGCCAGCAGCCACCGGGGGCTAGCGGGAGTTGATAGGGGTCGAGTGATAGCCGGGGAGCTGTTTTTT.

This clone was detected only once. The V and J genes are TRBV18 and TRBJ1-3; D is unclear. The CDR3 has 15 amino acids. V lost 6 bases, J lost 0 bases, and 12 bases lay in between. Germline assignment: CDR1 KGHSH and CDR2 LQKENI. The CDR3 DNA reads TGTGCCAGCTCCCCGGGGAGGAGCTCTGGAAACACCATATATTTT. Translation: CASSPGRSSGNTIYF.

The chain uses TRBV20-1 and TRBJ2-7; the D gene is possibly TRBD1 (5 bases). Germline assignment: CDR1 DFQATT and CDR2 SNEGSKA (reference sequence). V was clipped by 3 bases and J by 5 bases, with 17 bases between them. CDR3 size: 14 residues. The CDR3 loop reads CSASPPGQGHEQYF. The CDR3 DNA reads as TGCAGTGCTAGTCCCCCAGGACAAGGCCACGAGCAGTACTTC.

The rearrangement uses TRBV6-5 and TRBJ1-1; the D gene is possibly TRBD1 (5 bases). CDR1 and CDR2 (germline): MNHEY, SVGAGI. Trimming took off 7 bases at V and 0 bases at J, with 9 bases between the two ends. This CDR3 has 13 residues. The CDR3 DNA follows: TGTGCCAGCATAATAGGGGTGAACACTGAAGCTTTCTTT. This translates into CASIIGVNTEAFF.

This sequence joins TRBV6-5 and TRBJ1-1, with D unresolved. CDR3 length: 13 amino acids. With 7 bases removed from V and 2 bases from J, the gap between germline ends came to 11 bases. The V gene's germline CDR1 is MNHEY and CDR2 SVGAGI. The CDR3 region has the DNA TGTGCCAGCATCCCGACTTATAACACTGAAGCTTTCTTT. It codes for CASIPTYNTEAFF.

The CDR3 protein is CAWSSGQGAWGYTF. The DNA of the CDR3 is TGTGCCTGGAGTTCGGGACAGGGGGCGTGGGGCTACACCTTC. The rearrangement joins TRBV30 to TRBJ1-2, with 12 bases that match TRBD1. The CDR3 totals 14 residues. V shed 2 bases and J 8 bases; nucleotides not matched to a gene: 6. Germline-derived CDR1 and CDR2 are GTSNPN and SVGIG (reference sequence).

There are a few counts of this clone. The chain combines TRBV5-1 with TRBJ1-1; 9 bases are a match to TRBD1. CDR3 length equals 16 residues. The germline gives CDR1 SGHRS, CDR2 YFSETQ. Losses at the gene ends were 0 bases for V and 7 bases for J; bases not matched to a gene: 10. The CDR3 protein is CASSLAAGQGQGEAFF. The CDR3 nucleotides are TGCGCCAGCAGCTTGGCCGCGGGACAGGGCCAGGGTGAAGCTTTCTTT.

V usage is TRBV19 and J usage is TRBJ2-5; 9 nucleotides line up with TRBD1. Per germline, CDR1 LNHDA and CDR2 SQIVND (reference sequence). V lost 5 bases to trimming and J lost 4 bases; unmatched junction nucleotides: 8. CDR3 length equals 15 residues. CDR3 bases: TGTGCCAGTAGTCCAGGACAGGGGCGCGGAGAGACCCAGTACTTC. Its translation is CASSPGQGRGETQYF.